These 9 T cell receptor beta chains originate from one sample sequenced in a study of blood T cell repertoires in COVID-19. This table comes from immunoSEQ multiplex PCR, and its TCRdb copy is limited to in-frame clones, with some not included. Here the sample spans approximately 220,000 clones, roughly four fifths being singletons. Sequenced input: peripheral blood. These receptors were taken from a woman aged 70-85 years with acute or convalescent COVID-19.

J is TRBJ2-7 and V is TRBV10-1; 10 bases align to TRBD1. CDR1 and CDR2 (germline): WNHNN, SYGVQD (reference sequence). The V and J ends lost 6 bases and 5 bases, in that order; junction bases with no gene match: 7. CDR3 length: 14 residues. For the CDR3, the DNA is TGCGCCAGCAGACCGGGACAGGGGTCCCACGAGCAGTACTTC. It encodes CASRPGQGSHEQYF.

The CDR3 here is CATSRSGQGASDTQYF. The CDR3 DNA follows: TGTGCCACCAGCAGATCGGGACAGGGGGCTTCAGATACGCAGTATTTT. The chain joins TRBV15 to TRBJ2-3; TRBD1 aligns across 12 bases. Germline V CDR1 and CDR2: LNHNV, YYDKDF (reference sequence). V lost 2 bases and J lost 4; bases outside the gene matches: 4. The CDR3 covers 16 residues.

The J gene is TRBJ2-3, the V gene TRBV3-1 (or the pseudogene TRBV3-2), with 10 bases that match TRBD2. Germline trimming cut 0 bases from V and 2 bases from J; bases unmatched to any gene: 8. Germline V gene lookup returns CDR1 LGHDT and CDR2 YNNKEL (reference sequence). The CDR3 contains 18 residues. In DNA, the CDR3 is TGTGCCAGCAGCCAAGATGGTATTAGCGGGGGGTTCACAGATACGCAGTATTTT. It encodes CASSQDGISGGFTDTQYF.

The J gene is TRBJ2-7, the V gene TRBV5-8; perhaps TRBD1 as D (6 bases). The ends were cut back, 5 bases at V and 3 bases at J, with 15 bases in the middle. The germline CDR1 and CDR2 sequences are SGHTS and YDEGEE. This CDR3 is 14 amino acids long. For the CDR3, the DNA is TGTGCCAGCAGTAACCCCGGACAGAACTACGAGCAGTACTTC. It codes for CASSNPGQNYEQYF.

The chain recombines TRBV6-5 with TRBJ2-7; the D gene is possibly TRBD2 (6 bases). Germline CDR1 and CDR2: MNHEY and SVGAGI. Trimming removed 4 bases at V and 1 base at J, with 14 bases between. There are 15 residues in the CDR3. The CDR3 nucleotides are TGTGCCAGCAGTTTTGCGGGCGGGGCGTCCTACGAGCAGTACTTC. Protein product: CASSFAGGASYEQYF.

The rearrangement uses TRBV6-6 and TRBJ2-1; 7 nucleotides agree with TRBD1. Germline CDR1 reads MNHNY; CDR2 reads SVGAGI (reference sequence). The CDR3 length is 14 residues. After removal of 10 bases from V and 4 bases from J, the junction contained 10 bases not matched to a gene. Written as DNA, the CDR3 is TGTGCCACCAGGGGGACAGAAAATTACAATGAGCAGTTCTTC. Translating it yields CATRGTENYNEQFF.

The J gene is TRBJ1-6, the V gene TRBV9, with a tentative D call TRBD1 (6 bases). Trimming shortened V by 0 bases and J by 8 bases, and 12 bases separated the two germline ends. The CDR3 covers 15 residues. CDR1 and CDR2 (germline): SGDLS, YYNGEE. The CDR3 nucleotides are TGTGCCAGCAGCGTAGCTTTGACAGGAGATTCACCCCTCCACTTT. Its protein is CASSVALTGDSPLHF.

The chain links TRBV3-1 (or the pseudogene TRBV3-2) to TRBJ2-7; D is uncertain. There are 13 residues in the CDR3. Germline CDR1 LGHDT, CDR2 YNNKEL (reference sequence). V lost 0 bases and J lost 3, with 6 bases in between. The DNA of the CDR3 is TGTGCCAGCAGCCAAGACCCGGGCTACGAGCAGTACTTC. Its translation is CASSQDPGYEQYF.

A note on this clone: The identical CDR3 is also encoded by other nucleotide sequences in the sample. The chain employs TRBV15 and TRBJ1-1, with TRBD1 identical over 7 bases. CDR3 length: 13 residues. Germline V gene sequence: CDR1 LNHNV, CDR2 YYDKDF (reference sequence). J lost 7 bases, V lost 9 bases, and 11 bases had no gene match. The DNA of the CDR3 is TGTGCCACGACCCACAGGGGAAAGGTTGAAGCTTTCTTT. It encodes CATTHRGKVEAFF.